This T cell receptor (beta chain) was documented in a study of T cell clonality in common variable immunodeficiency. General observations from the study: The cause of increased CVID clonality remains unclear without subpopulation sequencing. CVID subjects shared fewer TCRbeta clones than healthy controls did.

CVID and control samples used equivalent genomic DNA input. Assay: immunoSEQ multiplex PCR; the TCRdb copy retains only in-frame clones and omits some. The repertoire shows about 43,000 clones, none seen only once; the top ten take roughly 2.1%. CDR1 and CDR2 (germline): SQVTM, ANQGSEA. The CDR3 is made up of 15 amino acids. The ends lost 6 bases at V and 3 bases at J; junction bases unmatched: 10. This clone was recorded at least ten times. What it recognizes is unknown. The read ends 3 residues early relative to the CDR3; the germline J gene fills the gap. What was sequenced was peripheral blood mononuclear cells. The chain recombines TRBV29-1 with TRBJ2-7; 11 bases line up with TRBD2. The receptor was derived from a person between 18 and 75 years old in good health. CDR3 region: CSVLGTSGRGYEQYF. The part of the CDR3 DNA that was read is TGCAGCGTCCTCGGGACTAGCGGCCGAGGCTACGAG.